This T cell receptor (beta chain) was sequenced for a study of blood T cell repertoires in COVID-19. Study in general: There were acute and convalescent COVID-19 samples, and they came from the United States, Italy and Spain.

Worth noting for this clone: The junction departs from the called germline gene at one end, perhaps through a read error.

Participants were aged 18 to 89 years, lived in under 30 US areas, and enrolled virtually. Categorization into cohorts depended on clinical history that participants reported. Assay used: immunoSEQ multiplex PCR; TCRdb lists only in-frame clones, some missing. The sample lists some 70,000 clones, more than 75% occurring once. Germline CDR1 is SGHNT and CDR2 is YENEEA. This CDR3 spans 13 amino acids. Material for sequencing was PBMCs or T cells enriched from blood (not recorded which). This TCR was recovered from a woman between 35 and 50 years old who had recovered from COVID-19. This chain links TRBV11-3 with TRBJ1-1; no clear D. The CDR3 region is CASSVDFAGEAFF. DNA for the CDR3: TGTGCCAGCAGCGTAGACTTCGCAGGAGAAGCTTTCTTT.